Listed below are T cell receptor beta chains from one sample, sequenced in a study of blood T cell repertoires in COVID-19. The method was immunoSEQ multiplex PCR; TCRdb's version includes in-frame clones alone and lacks a portion of them. In the table there are about 190,000 clones, approximately 90% of which are singletons. The sequencing input was peripheral blood. Receptors were obtained from a human donor in a cohort sampled during active COVID-19. The CDR3 runs from the conserved cysteine through the conserved F or W. The D gene is left open where the match is weak. Some rows mark clone size as missing; the rest say once, few, many or name a class of expanded clone.

>TRBJ1-3|once|TRBV9|NA
TGTGCCAGCAGCCCAGGGGATACTGGAAACACCATATATTTT
CASSPGDTGNTIYF
>TRBJ2-7|NA|TRBV15|TRBD2
TGTGCCACCAGCGAAGGGACTAGCGGGAACGAGCAGTACTTC
CATSEGTSGNEQYF
>TRBJ2-7|NA|TRBV5-1|NA
TGCGCCAGCAGCTTAGACCCAGCTGGTCAGACAGTAGAGCAGTACTTC
CASSLDPAGQTVEQYF
>TRBJ1-1|NA|TRBV4-3|NA
TGCGCCAGCAGCCAAGATTTTCGGTTGAACACTGAAGCTTTCTTT
CASSQDFRLNTEAFF
>TRBJ1-5|NA|TRBV6-1|NA
TGTGCCAGCAGTGAAGCGGACGGGATTAATCAGCCCCAGCATTTT
CASSEADGINQPQHF
>TRBJ2-1|NA|TRBV5-4|NA
TGTGCCAGCAGCTTGGGAGGTGCTGAGCAGTTCTTC
CASSLGGAEQFF
>TRBJ2-7|NA|TRBV20-1|TRBD2
TGCAGTGCTAGTATCCCTAGCGGGAAAAACGAGCAGTACTTC
CSASIPSGKNEQYF
>TRBJ2-7|NA|TRBV4-3|NA
TGCGCCAGCAGCCAAGACGTGAGTGCTTCGGAGCAGTACTTC
CASSQDVSASEQYF
>TRBJ2-3|NA|TRBV4-3|NA
TGCGCCAGCAGTCCGGGACACAGCACAGATACGCAGTATTTT
CASSPGHSTDTQYF
>TRBJ1-3|NA|TRBV11-2|NA
TGTGCCAGCAGCTTAGATGAGGTCGACGCATCTGGAAACACCATATATTTT
CASSLDEVDASGNTIYF
>TRBJ2-1|NA|TRBV25-1|TRBD2
TGTGCCAGCAGTAGCAGACTAGCGGGAGGGCCGAATATGAATGAGCAGTTCTTC
CASSSRLAGGPNMNEQFF
>TRBJ2-3|NA|TRBV7-2|TRBD2
TGTGCCAGCAGCCTCATGCGGGGGGGCTCAAATACGCAGTATTTT
CASSLMRGGSNTQYF
>TRBJ2-1|NA|TRBV5-5|NA
TGTGCCAGCAGCTTGCGCGGGGAGCCGTACAATGAGCAGTTCTTC
CASSLRGEPYNEQFF
>TRBJ2-2|NA|TRBV9|TRBD1
TGTGCCAGCAGCGCCCGGACAGGTGTCGGGGAGCTGTTTTTT
CASSARTGVGELFF
>TRBJ1-3|NA|TRBV7-2|NA
TGTGCCAGCAGCCCCACCCAGGGACTTGCTGGAAACACCATATATTTT
CASSPTQGLAGNTIYF
>TRBJ2-5|NA|TRBV7-2|TRBD1
TGTGCCAGCAGCCCCGGACAGGGAGAGACCCAGTACTTC
CASSPGQGETQYF
>TRBJ2-3|NA|TRBV5-8|NA
TGTGCCAGCAGCTTTGCGGGCTCTAGCACAGATACGCAGTATTTT
CASSFAGSSTDTQYF
>TRBJ2-1|NA|TRBV7-6|TRBD1
TGTGCCAGCAGCTCGGACAAAACAGGGGTGGCCTACAATGAGCAGTTCTTC
CASSSDKTGVAYNEQFF
>TRBJ2-1|NA|TRBV7-8|TRBD2
TGTGCCAGCAGCTCGACTAGCGGGTTCAAGTCTGAGCAGTTCTTC
CASSSTSGFKSEQFF
>TRBJ2-5|NA|TRBV5-4|TRBD2
TGTGCCAGCAGCGTTAGCGGGTCCTCCCAAGAGACCCAGTACTTC
CASSVSGSSQETQYF
>TRBJ1-2|NA|TRBV19|TRBD1
TGTGCCAGTAGTGCAACCGGGACAGGGGTATATGGCTACACCTTC
CASSATGTGVYGYTF
>TRBJ2-7|few|TRBV9|TRBD2
TGTGCCAGCAACACAAGCGGGAGTGGGGGTTACGAGCAGTACTTC
CASNTSGSGGYEQYF
>TRBJ2-3|once|TRBV6-2/TRBV6-3|TRBD2
TGTGCCAGCAGTTACGGCCTAGCGGGGCGCACAGATACGCAGTATTTT
CASSYGLAGRTDTQYF
>TRBJ2-5|NA|TRBV5-1|TRBD2
TGCGCCAGTAAAGCAGGCGGGACTAGTGTTTTGGAGACCCAGTACTTC
CASKAGGTSVLETQYF
>TRBJ2-1|NA|TRBV7-8|TRBD1
TGTGCCAGCAGCTCGGGACAGGCCAATGAGCAGTTCTTC
CASSSGQANEQFF